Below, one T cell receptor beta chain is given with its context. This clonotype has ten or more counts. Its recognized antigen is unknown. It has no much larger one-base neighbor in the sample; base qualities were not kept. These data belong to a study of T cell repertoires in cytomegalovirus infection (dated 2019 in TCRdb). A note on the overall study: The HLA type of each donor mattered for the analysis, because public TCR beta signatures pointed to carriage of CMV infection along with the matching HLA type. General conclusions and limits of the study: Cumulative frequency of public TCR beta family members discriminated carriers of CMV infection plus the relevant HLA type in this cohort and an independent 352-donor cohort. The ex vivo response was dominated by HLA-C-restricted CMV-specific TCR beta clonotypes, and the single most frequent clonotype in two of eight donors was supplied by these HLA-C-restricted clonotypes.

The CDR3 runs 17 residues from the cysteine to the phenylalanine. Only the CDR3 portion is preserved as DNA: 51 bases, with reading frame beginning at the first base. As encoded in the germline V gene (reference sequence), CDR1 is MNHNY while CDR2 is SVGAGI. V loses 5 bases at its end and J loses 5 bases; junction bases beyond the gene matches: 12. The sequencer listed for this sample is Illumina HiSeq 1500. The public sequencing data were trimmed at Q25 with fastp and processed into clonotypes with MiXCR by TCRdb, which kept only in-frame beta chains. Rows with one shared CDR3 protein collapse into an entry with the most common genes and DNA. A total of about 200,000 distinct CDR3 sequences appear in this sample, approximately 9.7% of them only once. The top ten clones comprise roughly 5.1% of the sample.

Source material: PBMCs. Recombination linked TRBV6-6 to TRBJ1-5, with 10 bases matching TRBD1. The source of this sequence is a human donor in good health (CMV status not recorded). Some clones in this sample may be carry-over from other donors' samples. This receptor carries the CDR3 CASSPGTGEPNHQPQHF. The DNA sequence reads TGTGCCAGCAGTCCCGGGACAGGGGAGCCCAACCATCAGCCCCAGCATTTT.